Presented here are 22 T cell receptor beta chains from one specimen sequenced in a study of blood T cell repertoires in COVID-19. Data came from immunoSEQ multiplex PCR; TCRdb stores just in-frame clones and leaves some out. The data show fewer than 300,000 clones, more than 80% seen once. Source material: PBMCs or T cells enriched from blood (not recorded which). The source is a woman in her thirties who had recovered from COVID-19.

The chain joins TRBV6-5 to TRBJ2-7; 9 nucleotides agree with TRBD1. The ends lost 4 bases at V and 4 bases at J; junction bases unmatched: 5. Germline CDR1 reads MNHEY; CDR2 reads SVGAGI. This CDR3 is 14 amino acids long. The chain's CDR3 is CASSSGTGSYEQYF. The CDR3 DNA is TGTGCCAGCAGTTCCGGGACAGGGAGTTACGAGCAGTACTTC.

The chain combines TRBV5-1 with TRBJ2-7; 7 nucleotides align to TRBD1. This CDR3 comprises 14 residues. J was trimmed by 4 bases and V by 2 bases; bases with no gene match: 6. Germline V CDR1 and CDR2: SGHRS, YFSETQ. The CDR3, as DNA: TGCGCCAGCAGCTTATCGGGACAGAGATACGAGCAGTACTTC. Protein: CASSLSGQRYEQYF. Combining the CDR3 with reference TRBV5-1 and TRBJ2-7 gives the whole variable domain KAGVTQTPRYLIKTRGQQVTLSCSPISGHRSVSWYQQTPGQGLQFLFEYFSETQRNKGNFPGRFSGRQFSNSRSEMNVSTLELGDSALYLCASSLSGQRYEQYFGPGTRLTVT.

Worth noting for this clone: Sequence at one end of the junction differs from germline and may be a read error. The chain recombines TRBV5-4 with TRBJ1-1; 7 bases map to TRBD1. The germline V gene has CDR1 SGHNT and CDR2 YYREEE (reference sequence). The CDR3 is made up of 19 amino acids. CDR3 in DNA: TGTGCCAGCAGCCCCCGCCGACAACAGGGGTGGGAAGGGAACACTGAGGCTTTCTTT. Protein sequence: CASSPRRQQGWEGNTEAFF.

The rearrangement uses TRBV4-1 and TRBJ2-1; 8 bases are shared with TRBD2. The CDR3 extends over 20 amino acids. Germline CDR1 reads MGHRA; CDR2 reads YSYEKL. The trim removed 6 bases at V and 0 bases at J, leaving 19 bases unmatched. The CDR3 protein is CASSPRLLAEVGSSYNEQFF. The CDR3 nucleotides are TGCGCCAGCAGTCCAAGGCTACTAGCGGAGGTGGGGAGCTCCTACAATGAGCAGTTCTTC.

The V gene is TRBV19, the J gene TRBJ1-1; TRBD1 matches 7 bases. Trimming removed 4 bases from V and 0 bases from J; junction bases left unmatched: 2. CDR3 length: 14 residues. Germline V lookup: CDR1 LNHDA, CDR2 SQIVND (reference sequence). The CDR3 nucleotides are TGTGCCAGTAGTAGGGGGACAGTGAACACTGAAGCTTTCTTT. Protein sequence: CASSRGTVNTEAFF.

This chain links TRBV10-3 with TRBJ2-7; D is undetermined. V was trimmed by 0 bases and J by 0 bases, leaving 9 bases between them. The CDR3 is 15 amino acids. Germline assignment: CDR1 ENHRY and CDR2 SYGVKD. CDR3 in DNA: TGTGCCATCAGTGAGTCTGTGGTGAGCTCCTACGAGCAGTACTTC. This translates into CAISESVVSSYEQYF.

The chain couples TRBV5-4 to TRBJ2-3, with 8 bases identical to TRBD2. The V gene's germline CDR1 is SGHNT and CDR2 YYREEE (reference sequence). The CDR3 runs 14 residues. The J segment lost 4 bases and the V segment lost 4 bases, leaving 5 bases of the junction unmatched. The CDR3 nucleotides are TGTGCCAGCAGCCTGGGACTAGAGGCAGATACGCAGTATTTT. This sequence encodes CASSLGLEADTQYF.

This sequence joins TRBV24-1 and TRBJ2-2, with D tentatively TRBD2 (6 bases). In germline, CDR1 is KGHDR, CDR2 SFDVKD. This CDR3 comprises 12 residues. CDR3 amino acids: CAAERDTGELFF. In DNA form, the CDR3 reads TGTGCTGCCGAGCGGGACACCGGGGAGCTGTTTTTT.

This chain uses TRBV6-5 with TRBJ1-5, with 7 bases lining up with TRBD1. Per the germline V gene, CDR1 is MNHEY and CDR2 is SVGAGI. There are 14 residues in the CDR3. With V trimmed by 5 bases and J by 6 bases, 7 bases remained unmatched. The CDR3 DNA reads TGTGCCAGCAGTCCCCTACAGGGGCGTCAGCCCCAGCATTTT. Its protein product is CASSPLQGRQPQHF.

The chain is built from TRBV7-2 and TRBJ2-1; 8 bases match TRBD2. CDR1 is SGHTA and CDR2 is FQGNSA in the germline V gene. This CDR3 comprises 15 residues. V gave up 4 bases and J gave up 8 bases; unmatched junction bases: 10. The CDR3 DNA follows: TGTGCCAGCAGCTACGGGAGGGGGGGTTACGATGAGCAGTTCTTC. Protein: CASSYGRGGYDEQFF.

This rearrangement joins TRBV28 to TRBJ1-1; a possible D gene is TRBD1 (5 bases). CDR1 MDHEN and CDR2 SYDVKM come from the germline V gene. The CDR3 consists of 13 residues. V was shortened by 10 bases and J by 3 bases, with 15 bases between the two germline ends. CDR3 sequence (DNA): TGTGCCACCCAGGGCCATGGGGACACTGAAGCTTTCTTT. Its protein product is CATQGHGDTEAFF.

The chain employs TRBV5-1 and TRBJ1-1, with D perhaps matching TRBD1 (5 bases). There are 13 residues in the CDR3. Trimming left V 3 bases short and J 3 bases short, with 9 bases between. Germline V lookup: CDR1 SGHRS, CDR2 YFSETQ. CDR3 sequence (DNA): TGCGCCAGCAGCTCGGGGGGGTACACTGAAGCTTTCTTT. Translation: CASSSGGYTEAFF.

V and J are TRBV14 and TRBJ1-2; TRBD1 matches 7 bases. Germline trimming cut 0 bases from V and 2 bases from J; bases unmatched to any gene: 6. The germline V gene encodes CDR1 SGHDN and CDR2 FVKESK. The CDR3 sequence is 16 residues long. CDR3 in amino acids: CASSQDLTGQNYGYTF. DNA for the CDR3: TGTGCCAGCAGCCAAGATTTAACGGGACAGAACTATGGCTACACCTTC. The complete variable domain, with remaining parts taken from reference TRBV14 and TRBJ1-2, reads EAGVTQFPSHSVIEKGQTVTLRCDPISGHDNLYWYRRVMGKEIKFLLHFVKESKQDESGMPNNRFLAERTGGTYSTLKVQPAELEDSGVYFCASSQDLTGQNYGYTFGSGTRLTVV.

This clone was seen a handful of times. The chain combines TRBV11-3 with TRBJ2-1; 7 positions match TRBD2. The V and J ends lost 5 bases and 4 bases, in that order; junction bases with no gene match: 8. The CDR3 loop spans 15 amino acids. Germline V gene data show CDR1 as SGHNT and CDR2 as YENEEA. The CDR3 loop reads CASSRGTTIYNEQFF. CDR3 DNA sequence: TGTGCCAGCAGCCGGGGGACTACGATTTACAATGAGCAGTTCTTC.

V and J are TRBV4-3 and TRBJ2-7, with 11 bases that match TRBD2. Germline CDR1 is LGHNA and CDR2 is YSLEER. The V gene end was trimmed by 4 bases and the J gene end by 0 bases; junction bases not matched to a gene: 5. The CDR3 has 16 amino acids. CDR3 coding DNA: TGCGCCAGCAGCCCGACTAGCGGGGATAGCTCCTACGAGCAGTACTTC. Translating it yields CASSPTSGDSSYEQYF.

This chain connects TRBV5-3 to TRBJ2-3; 13 nucleotides agree with TRBD2. Being an ORF, TRBV5-3 has a function that is uncertain. CDR3 size: 15 residues. The V and J ends lost 4 bases and 3 bases, in that order; junction bases with no gene match: 2. The CDR3 is CARSRTSGRTDTQYF. In nucleotides, the CDR3 is TGTGCCAGAAGCCGGACTAGCGGGAGAACAGATACGCAGTATTTT.

The gene calls are TRBV9 and TRBJ2-5; TRBD1 matches 11 bases. The J segment lost 5 bases and the V segment lost 2 bases, leaving 5 bases of the junction unmatched. Germline CDR1 SGDLS, CDR2 YYNGEE. The CDR3 spans 15 residues. For the CDR3, the DNA is TGTGCCAGCAGCGTGGGACAGGGGGACTGGGAGACCCAGTACTTC. As protein: CASSVGQGDWETQYF.

The chain uses TRBV19 and TRBJ2-2; a weak D match, TRBD1 (5 bases). This CDR3 is built from 17 residues. V lost 4 bases to trimming and J lost 3 bases, with 18 bases between them. Germline CDR1 and CDR2: LNHDA and SQIVND (reference sequence). CDR3 residues: CASSNGPWGSYTGELFF. The CDR3 region has the DNA TGTGCCAGTAGTAATGGCCCCTGGGGCAGTTACACCGGGGAGCTGTTTTTT.

The V gene is TRBV15, the J gene TRBJ1-1, with 8 bases that match TRBD1. CDR3 length: 15 amino acids. The germline V gene has CDR1 LNHNV and CDR2 YYDKDF (reference sequence). With 6 bases clipped from V and 4 bases from J, the junction kept 10 bases outside the gene matches. The CDR3 sequence: CATSQATGGATEAFF. The CDR3 DNA sequence: TGTGCCACCAGTCAAGCAACAGGGGGGGCCACTGAAGCTTTCTTT.

V usage is TRBV28 and J usage is TRBJ2-7, with 11 bases identical to TRBD1. Germline V gene data show CDR1 as MDHEN and CDR2 as SYDVKM. The CDR3 is made up of 15 amino acids. V lost 4 bases to trimming and J lost 4 bases; unmatched junction nucleotides: 6. The CDR3 DNA reads TGTGCCAGCAGTTCCTGGGGACAGGGGGTTTACGAGCAGTACTTC. This translates into CASSSWGQGVYEQYF.

The J gene is TRBJ2-7, the V gene TRBV18; unclear D gene. Trimming left V 3 bases short and J 3 bases short, with 15 bases between. There are 15 residues in the CDR3. The germline gives CDR1 KGHSH, CDR2 LQKENI. CDR3 sequence reads: CASSPGTLKDYEQYF. The CDR3 bases are TGTGCCAGCTCACCTGGTACATTGAAAGACTACGAGCAGTACTTC.

The gene calls are TRBV14 and TRBJ2-7; 9 nucleotides align to TRBD1. With V trimmed by 1 base and J by 6 bases, 10 bases remained unmatched. Germline CDR1 and CDR2: SGHDN and FVKESK. This CDR3 comprises 16 residues. CDR3 bases: TGTGCCAGCAGCCAAGTACCGGGACAGGGCATCGGCGAGCAGTACTTC. It specifies CASSQVPGQGIGEQYF.